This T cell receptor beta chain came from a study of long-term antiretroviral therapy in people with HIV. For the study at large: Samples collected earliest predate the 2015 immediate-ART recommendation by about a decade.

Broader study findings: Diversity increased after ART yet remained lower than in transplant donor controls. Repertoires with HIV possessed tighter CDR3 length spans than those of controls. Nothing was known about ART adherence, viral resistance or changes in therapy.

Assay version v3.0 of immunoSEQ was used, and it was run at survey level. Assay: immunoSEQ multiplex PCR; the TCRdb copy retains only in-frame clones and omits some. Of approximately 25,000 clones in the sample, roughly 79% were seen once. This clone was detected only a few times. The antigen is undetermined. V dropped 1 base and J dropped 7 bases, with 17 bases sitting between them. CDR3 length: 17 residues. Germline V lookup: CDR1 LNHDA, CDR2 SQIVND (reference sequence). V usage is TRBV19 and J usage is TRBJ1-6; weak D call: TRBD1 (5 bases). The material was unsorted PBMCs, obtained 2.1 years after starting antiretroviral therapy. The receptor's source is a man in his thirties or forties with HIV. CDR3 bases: TGTGCCAGTAGTATAGTGGGACCCCGACTACTCAATTCACCCCTCCACTTT. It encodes CASSIVGPRLLNSPLHF.